This T cell receptor (beta chain) is drawn from a study of PD-1 blockade in classical Hodgkin lymphoma. Study observations and caveats: With respect to the repertoire differences, their causes, possibly disease activity or prior therapy, remain undefined. Patients who began taking nivolumab under 1 year after ASCT were left out.

Germline assignment: CDR1 SEHNR and CDR2 FQNEAQ (reference sequence). Trimming removed 8 bases from V and 5 bases from J, with 17 bases in between. The length of the CDR3 is 14 residues. In the case of this clone: Its antigen is as yet unknown.

Repertoires were generated with immunoSEQ multiplex PCR, while TCRdb's copy carries only in-frame clones and drops some. The sample shows 95,000 to 120,000 clones, approximately 90% of them seen only once. Every one of the patients relapsed after autologous stem cell transplantation (brentuximab vedotin exposure was variable). The material was peripheral blood mononuclear cells (PBMCs), obtained before the second cycle of nivolumab. The sequence was obtained from a human donor with classical Hodgkin lymphoma. The chain employs TRBV7-9 and TRBJ2-3; no clear D gene. The CDR3 loop reads CASGDFQKVDTQYF. The CDR3 DNA follows: TGTGCCAGCGGCGACTTTCAAAAGGTAGATACGCAGTATTTT.